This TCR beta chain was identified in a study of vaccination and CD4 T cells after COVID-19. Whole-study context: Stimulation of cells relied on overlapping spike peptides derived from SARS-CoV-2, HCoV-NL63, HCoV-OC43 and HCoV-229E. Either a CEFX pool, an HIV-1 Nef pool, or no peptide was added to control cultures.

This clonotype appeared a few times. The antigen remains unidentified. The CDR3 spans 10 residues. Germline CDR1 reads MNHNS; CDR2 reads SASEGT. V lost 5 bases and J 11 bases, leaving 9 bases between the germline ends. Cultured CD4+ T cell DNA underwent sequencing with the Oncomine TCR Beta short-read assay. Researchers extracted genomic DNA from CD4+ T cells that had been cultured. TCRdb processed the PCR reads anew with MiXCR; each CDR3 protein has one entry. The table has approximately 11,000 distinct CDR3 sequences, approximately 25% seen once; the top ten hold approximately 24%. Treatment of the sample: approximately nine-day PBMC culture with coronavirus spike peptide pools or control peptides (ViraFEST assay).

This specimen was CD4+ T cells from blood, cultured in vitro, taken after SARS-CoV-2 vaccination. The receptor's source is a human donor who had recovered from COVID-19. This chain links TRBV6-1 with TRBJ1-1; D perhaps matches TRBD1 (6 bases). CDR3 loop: CASSNRVAFF. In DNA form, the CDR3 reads TGTGCCAGCAGTAACAGGGTGGCTTTCTTT.